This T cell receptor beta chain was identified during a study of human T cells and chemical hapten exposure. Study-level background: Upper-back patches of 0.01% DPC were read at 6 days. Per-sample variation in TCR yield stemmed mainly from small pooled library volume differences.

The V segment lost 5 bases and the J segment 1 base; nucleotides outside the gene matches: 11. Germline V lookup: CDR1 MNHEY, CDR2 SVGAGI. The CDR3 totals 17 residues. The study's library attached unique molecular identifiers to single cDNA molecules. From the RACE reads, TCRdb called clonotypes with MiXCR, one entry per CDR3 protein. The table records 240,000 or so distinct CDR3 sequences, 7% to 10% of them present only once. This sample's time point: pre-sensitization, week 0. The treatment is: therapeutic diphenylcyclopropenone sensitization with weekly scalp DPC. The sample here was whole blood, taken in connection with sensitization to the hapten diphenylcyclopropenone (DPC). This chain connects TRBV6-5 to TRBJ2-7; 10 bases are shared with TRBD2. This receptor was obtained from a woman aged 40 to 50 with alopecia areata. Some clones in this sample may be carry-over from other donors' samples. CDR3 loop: CASSLLRTSGASYEQYF. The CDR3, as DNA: TGTGCCAGCAGTCTCCTACGGACTAGCGGTGCTTCCTACGAGCAGTACTTC.